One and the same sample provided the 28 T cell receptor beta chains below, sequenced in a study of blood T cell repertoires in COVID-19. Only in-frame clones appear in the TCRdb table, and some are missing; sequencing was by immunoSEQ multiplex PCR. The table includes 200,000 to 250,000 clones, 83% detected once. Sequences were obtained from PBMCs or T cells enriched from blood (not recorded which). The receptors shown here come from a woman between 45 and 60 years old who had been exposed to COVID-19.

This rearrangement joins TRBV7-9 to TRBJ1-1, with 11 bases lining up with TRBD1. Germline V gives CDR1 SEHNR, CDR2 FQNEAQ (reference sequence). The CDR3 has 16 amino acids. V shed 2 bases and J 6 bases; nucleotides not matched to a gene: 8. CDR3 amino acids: CASSLRTGGLGSEAFF. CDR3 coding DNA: TGTGCCAGCAGCTTAAGGACAGGGGGCTTGGGCTCTGAAGCTTTCTTT.

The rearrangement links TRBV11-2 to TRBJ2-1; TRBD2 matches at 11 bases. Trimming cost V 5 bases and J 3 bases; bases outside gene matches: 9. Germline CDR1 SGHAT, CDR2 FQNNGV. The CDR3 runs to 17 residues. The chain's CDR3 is CASSPRTSGGYYNEQFF. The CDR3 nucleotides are TGTGCCAGCAGCCCACGAACTAGCGGGGGCTACTACAATGAGCAGTTCTTC.

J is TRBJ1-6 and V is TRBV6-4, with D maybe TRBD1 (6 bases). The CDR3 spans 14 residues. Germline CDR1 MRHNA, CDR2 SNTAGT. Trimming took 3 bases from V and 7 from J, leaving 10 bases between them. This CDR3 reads CASSDSGDNSPLHF. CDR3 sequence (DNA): TGTGCCAGCAGTGATTCAGGGGACAATTCACCCCTCCACTTT.

The CDR3 coding sequence is TGCGCCAGCAGCTTTGGGGAGGCCCAGTACTTC. Protein sequence: CASSFGEAQYF. The chain recombines TRBV5-1 with TRBJ2-5; perhaps TRBD2 as D (6 bases). Germline CDR1 is SGHRS and CDR2 is YFSETQ. The length of the CDR3 is 11 residues. Trimming removed 2 bases from V and 9 bases from J, with 8 bases in between.

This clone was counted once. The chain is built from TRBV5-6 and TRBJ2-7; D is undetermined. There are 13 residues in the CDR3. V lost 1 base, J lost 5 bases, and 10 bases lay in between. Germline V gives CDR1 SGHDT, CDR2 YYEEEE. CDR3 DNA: TGTGCCAGCAGCTTGACCCCAAGCCACGAGCAGTACTTC. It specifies CASSLTPSHEQYF.

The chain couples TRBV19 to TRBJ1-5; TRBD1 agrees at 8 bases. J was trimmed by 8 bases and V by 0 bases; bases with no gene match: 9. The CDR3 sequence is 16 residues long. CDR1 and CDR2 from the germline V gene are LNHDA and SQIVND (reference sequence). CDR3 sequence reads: CASSIDALQGGKPQHF. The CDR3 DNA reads TGTGCCAGTAGTATAGATGCCCTACAGGGGGGAAAGCCCCAGCATTTT.

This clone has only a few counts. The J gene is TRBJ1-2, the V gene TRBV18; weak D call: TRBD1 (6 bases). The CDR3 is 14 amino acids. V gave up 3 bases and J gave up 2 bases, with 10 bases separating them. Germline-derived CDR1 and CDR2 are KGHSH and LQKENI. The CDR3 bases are TGTGCCAGCTCACCGAACAGGGAGAACTATGGCTACACCTTC. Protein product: CASSPNRENYGYTF. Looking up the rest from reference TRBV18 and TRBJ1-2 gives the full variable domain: NAGVMQNPRHLVRRRGQEARLRCSPMKGHSHVYWYRQLPEEGLKFMVYLQKENIIDESGMPKERFSAEFPKEGPSILRIQQVVRGDSAAYFCASSPNRENYGYTFGSGTRLTVV.

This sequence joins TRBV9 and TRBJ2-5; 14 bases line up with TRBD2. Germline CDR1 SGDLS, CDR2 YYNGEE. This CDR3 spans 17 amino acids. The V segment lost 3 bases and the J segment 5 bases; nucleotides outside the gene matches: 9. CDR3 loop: CASSATGTSGGQETQYF. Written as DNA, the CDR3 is TGTGCCAGCAGCGCGACCGGGACTAGCGGGGGTCAGGAGACCCAGTACTTC.

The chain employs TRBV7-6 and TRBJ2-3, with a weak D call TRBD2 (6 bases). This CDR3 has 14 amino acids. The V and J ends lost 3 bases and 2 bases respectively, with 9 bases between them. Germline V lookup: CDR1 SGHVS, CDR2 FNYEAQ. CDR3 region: CASSLRDHTDTQYF. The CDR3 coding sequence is TGTGCCAGCAGCTTGCGGGATCACACAGATACGCAGTATTTT. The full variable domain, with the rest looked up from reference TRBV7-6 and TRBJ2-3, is GAGVSQSPRYKVTKRGQDVALRCDPISGHVSLYWYRQALGQGPEFLTYFNYEAQQDKSGLPNDRFSAERPEGSISTLTIQRTEQRDSAMYRCASSLRDHTDTQYFGPGTRLTVL.

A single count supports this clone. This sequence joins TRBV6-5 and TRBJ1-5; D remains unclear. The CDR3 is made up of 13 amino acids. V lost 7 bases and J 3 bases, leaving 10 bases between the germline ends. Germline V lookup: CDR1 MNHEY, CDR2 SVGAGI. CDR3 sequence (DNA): TGTGCCAGCACGGGAACCTACAATCAGCCCCAGCATTTT. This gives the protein CASTGTYNQPQHF.

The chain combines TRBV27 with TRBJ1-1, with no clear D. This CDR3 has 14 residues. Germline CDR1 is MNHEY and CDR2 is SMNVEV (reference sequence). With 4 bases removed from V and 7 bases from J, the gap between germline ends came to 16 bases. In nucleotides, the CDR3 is TGTGCCAGCAGTTACCGGGGTCGATTTAATGAAGCTTTCTTT. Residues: CASSYRGRFNEAFF.

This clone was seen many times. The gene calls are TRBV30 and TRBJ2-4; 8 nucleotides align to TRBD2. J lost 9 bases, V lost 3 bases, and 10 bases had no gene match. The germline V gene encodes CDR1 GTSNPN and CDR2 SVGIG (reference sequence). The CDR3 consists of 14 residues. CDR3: CAWRSGGRGGIQYF. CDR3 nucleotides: TGTGCCTGGAGGTCGGGGGGGCGCGGAGGCATTCAGTACTTC. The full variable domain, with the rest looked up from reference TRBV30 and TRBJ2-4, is SQTIHQWPATLVQPVGSPLSLECTVEGTSNPNLYWYRQAAGRGLQLLFYSVGIGQISSEVPQNLSASRPQDRQFILSSKKLLLSDSGFYLCAWRSGGRGGIQYFGAGTRLSVL.

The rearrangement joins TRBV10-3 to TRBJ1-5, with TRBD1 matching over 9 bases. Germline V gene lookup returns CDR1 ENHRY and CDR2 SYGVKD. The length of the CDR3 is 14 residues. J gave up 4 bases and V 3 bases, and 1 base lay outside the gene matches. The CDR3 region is CAISEGQGNQPQHF. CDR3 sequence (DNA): TGTGCCATCAGTGAAGGACAGGGGAATCAGCCCCAGCATTTT.

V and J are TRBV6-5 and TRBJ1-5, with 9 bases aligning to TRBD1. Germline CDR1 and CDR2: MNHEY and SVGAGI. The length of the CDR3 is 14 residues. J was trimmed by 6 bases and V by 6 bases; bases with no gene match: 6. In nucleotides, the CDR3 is TGTGCCAGCAGACCCGGGACAGGGTCTCAGCCCCAGCATTTT. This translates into CASRPGTGSQPQHF.

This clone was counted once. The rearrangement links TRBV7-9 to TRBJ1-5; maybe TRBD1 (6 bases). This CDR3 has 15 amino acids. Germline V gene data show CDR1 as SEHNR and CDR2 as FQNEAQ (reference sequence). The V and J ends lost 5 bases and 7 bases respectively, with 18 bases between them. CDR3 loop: CASSPPGTPEQPQHF. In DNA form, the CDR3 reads TGTGCCAGCAGCCCCCCGGGGACACCTGAACAGCCCCAGCATTTT.

The CDR3 DNA follows: TGCGCCAGCAGCTTGACCGAGCCCGGCTACGAGCAGTACTTC. Translating it yields CASSLTEPGYEQYF. The V and J genes are TRBV5-1 and TRBJ2-7; D ambiguous. The CDR3 runs to 14 residues. Germline assignment: CDR1 SGHRS and CDR2 YFSETQ. V was clipped by 1 base and J by 3 bases, with 11 bases between them.

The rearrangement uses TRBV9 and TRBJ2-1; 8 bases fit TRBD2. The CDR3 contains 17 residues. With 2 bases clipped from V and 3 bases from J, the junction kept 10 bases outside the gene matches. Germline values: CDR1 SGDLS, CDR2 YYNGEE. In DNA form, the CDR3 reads TGTGCCAGCAGCGTCGACCCTCCGGGACTAGTCTACAATGAGCAGTTCTTC. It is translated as CASSVDPPGLVYNEQFF.

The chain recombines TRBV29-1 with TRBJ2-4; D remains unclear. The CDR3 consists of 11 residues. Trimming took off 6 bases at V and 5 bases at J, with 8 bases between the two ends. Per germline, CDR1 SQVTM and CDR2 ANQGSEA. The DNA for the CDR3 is TGCAGCGTATGGGCCGAAAACATTCAGTACTTC. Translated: CSVWAENIQYF.

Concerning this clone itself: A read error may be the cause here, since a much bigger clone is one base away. The DNA of the CDR3 is TGTGCCAGCAGCTTAGACAGGGGCACTGAAGCTTTCTTT. This gives the protein CASSLDRGTEAFF. This chain connects TRBV5-5 to TRBJ1-1; 8 bases line up with TRBD1. This CDR3 is 13 amino acids long. The J segment lost 4 bases and the V segment lost 2 bases, leaving 1 base of the junction unmatched. In germline, CDR1 is SGHKS, CDR2 YYEKEE (reference sequence).

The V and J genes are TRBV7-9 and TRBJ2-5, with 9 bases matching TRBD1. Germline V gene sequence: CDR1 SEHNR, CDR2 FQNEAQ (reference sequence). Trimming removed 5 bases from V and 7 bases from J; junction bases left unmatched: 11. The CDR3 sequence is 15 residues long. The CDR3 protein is CASSPPGQGAWTQYF. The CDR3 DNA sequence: TGTGCCAGCAGCCCCCCGGGACAGGGTGCGTGGACCCAGTACTTC.

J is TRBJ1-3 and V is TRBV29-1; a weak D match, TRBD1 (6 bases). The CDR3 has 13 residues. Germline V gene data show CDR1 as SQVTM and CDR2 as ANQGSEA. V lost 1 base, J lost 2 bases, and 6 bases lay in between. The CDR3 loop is CSVEGGPGNTIYF. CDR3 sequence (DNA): TGCAGCGTTGAAGGGGGGCCTGGAAACACCATATATTTT.

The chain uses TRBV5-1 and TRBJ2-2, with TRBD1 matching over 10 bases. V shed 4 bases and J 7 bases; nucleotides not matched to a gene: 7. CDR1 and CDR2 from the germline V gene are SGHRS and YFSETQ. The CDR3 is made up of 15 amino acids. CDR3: CASSRDRGQGGELFF. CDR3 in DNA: TGCGCCAGCAGCCGGGACAGGGGTCAGGGCGGGGAGCTGTTTTTT. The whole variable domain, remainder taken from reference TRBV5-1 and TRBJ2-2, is KAGVTQTPRYLIKTRGQQVTLSCSPISGHRSVSWYQQTPGQGLQFLFEYFSETQRNKGNFPGRFSGRQFSNSRSEMNVSTLELGDSALYLCASSRDRGQGGELFFGEGSRLTVL.

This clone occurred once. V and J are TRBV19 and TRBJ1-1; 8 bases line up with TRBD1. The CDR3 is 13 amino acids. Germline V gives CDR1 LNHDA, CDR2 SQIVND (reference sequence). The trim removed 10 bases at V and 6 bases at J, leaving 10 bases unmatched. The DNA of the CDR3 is TGTGCCACTACGCCAGGGGGCGCCCCTGAAGCTTTCTTT. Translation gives CATTPGGAPEAFF.

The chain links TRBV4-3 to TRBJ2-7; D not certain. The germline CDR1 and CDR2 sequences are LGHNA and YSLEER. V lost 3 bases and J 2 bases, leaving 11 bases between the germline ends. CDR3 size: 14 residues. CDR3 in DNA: TGCGCCAGCAGCCAGAGCAGGTCTGCCTACGAGCAGTACTTC. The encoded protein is CASSQSRSAYEQYF.

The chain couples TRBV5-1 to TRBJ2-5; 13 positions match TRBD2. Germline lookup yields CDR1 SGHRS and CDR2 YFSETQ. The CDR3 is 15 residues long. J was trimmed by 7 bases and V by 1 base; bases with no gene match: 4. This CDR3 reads CASSLTSGGAGTQYF. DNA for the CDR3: TGCGCCAGCAGCTTGACTAGCGGGGGGGCCGGGACCCAGTACTTC.

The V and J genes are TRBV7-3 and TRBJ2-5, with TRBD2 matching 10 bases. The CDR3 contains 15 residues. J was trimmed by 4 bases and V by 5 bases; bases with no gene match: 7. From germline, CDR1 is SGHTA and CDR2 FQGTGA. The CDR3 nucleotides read TGTGCCAGCAGCCTAGCGGGGGAGAGTAGAGAGACCCAGTACTTC. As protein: CASSLAGESRETQYF. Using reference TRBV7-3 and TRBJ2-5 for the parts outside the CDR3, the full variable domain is GAGVSQTPSNKVTEKGKYVELRCDPISGHTALYWYRQSLGQGPEFLIYFQGTGAADDSGLPNDRFFAVRPEGSVSTLKIQRTERGDSAVYLCASSLAGESRETQYFGPGTRLLVL.

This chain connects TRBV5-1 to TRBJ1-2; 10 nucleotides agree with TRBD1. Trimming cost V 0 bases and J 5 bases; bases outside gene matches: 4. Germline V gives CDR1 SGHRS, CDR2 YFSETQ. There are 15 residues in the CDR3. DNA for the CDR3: TGCGCCAGCAGCTTGGGGGACAGGGGTATATATGGCTACACCTTC. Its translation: CASSLGDRGIYGYTF.

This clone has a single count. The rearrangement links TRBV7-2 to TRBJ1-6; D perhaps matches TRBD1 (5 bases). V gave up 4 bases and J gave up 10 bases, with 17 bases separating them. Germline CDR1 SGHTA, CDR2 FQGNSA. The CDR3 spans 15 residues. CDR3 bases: TGTGCCAGCAGCTCGGGCAGGGAAAAGATATCACCCCTCCACTTT. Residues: CASSSGREKISPLHF. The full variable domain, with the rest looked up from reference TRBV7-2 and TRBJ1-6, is GAGVSQSPSNKVTEKGKDVELRCDPISGHTALYWYRQSLGQGLEFLIYFQGNSAPDKSGLPSDRFSAERTGGSVSTLTIQRTQQEDSAVYLCASSSGREKISPLHFGNGTRLTVT.